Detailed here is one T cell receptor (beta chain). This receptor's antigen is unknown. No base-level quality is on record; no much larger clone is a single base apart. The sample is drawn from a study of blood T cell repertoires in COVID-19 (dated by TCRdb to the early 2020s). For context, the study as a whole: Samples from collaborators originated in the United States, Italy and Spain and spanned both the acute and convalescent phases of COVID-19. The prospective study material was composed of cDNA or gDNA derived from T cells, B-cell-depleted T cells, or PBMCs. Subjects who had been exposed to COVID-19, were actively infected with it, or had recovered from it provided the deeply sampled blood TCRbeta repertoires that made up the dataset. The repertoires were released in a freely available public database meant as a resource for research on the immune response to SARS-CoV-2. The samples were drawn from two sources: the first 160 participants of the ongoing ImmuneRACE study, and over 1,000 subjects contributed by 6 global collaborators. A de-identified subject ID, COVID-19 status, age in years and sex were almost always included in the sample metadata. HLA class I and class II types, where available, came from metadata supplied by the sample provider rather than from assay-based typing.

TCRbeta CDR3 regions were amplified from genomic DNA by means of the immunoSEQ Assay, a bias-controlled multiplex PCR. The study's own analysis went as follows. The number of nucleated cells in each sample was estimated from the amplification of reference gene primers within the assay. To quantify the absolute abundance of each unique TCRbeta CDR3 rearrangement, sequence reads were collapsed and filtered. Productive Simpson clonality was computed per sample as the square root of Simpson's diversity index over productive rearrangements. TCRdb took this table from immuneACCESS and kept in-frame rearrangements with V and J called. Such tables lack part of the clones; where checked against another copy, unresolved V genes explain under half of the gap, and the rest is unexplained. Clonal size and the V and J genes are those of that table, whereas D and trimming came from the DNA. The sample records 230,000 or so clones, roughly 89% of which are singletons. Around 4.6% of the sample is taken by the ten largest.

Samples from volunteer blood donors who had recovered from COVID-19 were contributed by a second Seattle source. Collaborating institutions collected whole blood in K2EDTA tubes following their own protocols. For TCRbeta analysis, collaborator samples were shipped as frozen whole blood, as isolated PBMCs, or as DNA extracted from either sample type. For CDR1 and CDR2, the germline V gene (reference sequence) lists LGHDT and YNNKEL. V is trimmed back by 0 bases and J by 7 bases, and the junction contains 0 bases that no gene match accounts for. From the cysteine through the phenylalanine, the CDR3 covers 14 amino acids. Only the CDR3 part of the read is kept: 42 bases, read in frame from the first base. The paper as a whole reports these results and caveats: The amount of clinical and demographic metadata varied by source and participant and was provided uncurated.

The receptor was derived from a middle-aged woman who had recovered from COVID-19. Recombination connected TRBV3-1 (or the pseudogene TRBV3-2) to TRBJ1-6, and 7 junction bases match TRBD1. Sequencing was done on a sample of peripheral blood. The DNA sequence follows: TGTGCCAGCAGCCAAGAGACAGGGAATTCACCCCTCCACTTT. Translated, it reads CASSQETGNSPLHF.